This TCR beta chain was recorded in a study of blood T cell repertoires in COVID-19. Sequencing used immunoSEQ multiplex PCR; TCRdb keeps in-frame clones, though not all of them. The repertoire consists of around 310,000 clones, with 80% to 95% occurring once and the leading ten covering approximately 6.8%. There are 15 residues in the CDR3. V gave up 4 bases and J gave up 6 bases; unmatched junction bases: 6. Germline loops: CDR1 LGHNA, CDR2 YSLEER. V is TRBV4-3 and J is TRBJ1-2; the match to TRBD1 covers 12 bases. This TCR came from a woman in her 30s with COVID-19, enrolled during active disease. Source material: peripheral blood. The CDR3 loop reads CASSPSWDRGHGYTF. The CDR3 nucleotides read TGCGCCAGCAGCCCGTCCTGGGACAGGGGGCATGGCTACACCTTC.